A single sample is the source of the 22 T cell receptor beta chains below, sequenced in a study of breast tumors, draining lymph nodes, adjacent tissues. TCRdb recomputed calls from the multiplex PCR reads with MiXCR, one row per CDR3 protein. The sample holds about 19,000 distinct CDR3 sequences; over 40% are singletons and the top ten take approximately 21%. Sequencing was carried out using breast tumor tissue. The source of these receptors is a female donor with breast cancer. Some clones in this sample may be carry-over from other donors' samples.

By sample share, this clonotype is medium-sized. The chain has TRBV7-9 and TRBJ1-2; D is perhaps TRBD1 (5 bases). Per the germline V gene, CDR1 is SEHNR and CDR2 is FQNEAQ (reference sequence). This CDR3 region has 14 residues. With 1 base removed from V and 8 bases from J, the gap between germline ends came to 14 bases. The CDR3 loop reads CASSLGDSRLGYTF. In DNA, the CDR3 is TGTGCCAGCAGCTTAGGTGACAGTAGACTCGGCTACACCTTC.

This chain uses TRBV20-1 with TRBJ1-4; D may be TRBD1 (5 bases). Per the germline V gene, CDR1 is DFQATT and CDR2 is SNEGSKA (reference sequence). V shed 0 bases and J shed 8 bases, with 16 bases lying between them. There are 15 residues in the CDR3. CDR3 residues: CSARDLSGTGEKLFF. In nucleotides, the CDR3 is TGCAGTGCTAGAGACCTATCGGGGACGGGAGAAAAACTGTTTTTT.

In its sample, this clonotype was seen many times. In DNA, the CDR3 is TGTGCCAGCAGCCAAGCTAGCGGGAGGGCGGGTGAGCAGTTCTTC. It encodes CASSQASGRAGEQFF. V and J are TRBV3-1 and TRBJ2-1; 12 nucleotides match TRBD2. The CDR3 sequence is 15 residues long. V shed 1 base, J shed 9 bases, and the junction held 4 bases outside the gene matches. Germline loops: CDR1 LGHDT, CDR2 YNNKEL (reference sequence).

Only a few counts were recorded for this clonotype. The chain has TRBV7-9 and TRBJ2-7, with 8 positions matching TRBD1. The CDR3 totals 16 residues. Per the germline V gene, CDR1 is SEHNR and CDR2 is FQNEAQ (reference sequence). The V and J ends lost 3 bases and 4 bases, in that order; junction bases with no gene match: 11. The CDR3 DNA sequence: TGTGCCAGCAGCTTGCATCAGGGGGCTAGCGTGTACGAGCAGTACTTC. It encodes CASSLHQGASVYEQYF.

This clonotype appeared a few times. This could be a read error, since a much larger clone is one nucleotide away. This chain links TRBV20-1 with TRBJ2-1, with D possibly TRBD1 on 6 matching bases. Germline lookup yields CDR1 DFQATT and CDR2 SNEGSKA (reference sequence). V was clipped by 5 bases and J by 2 bases, with 22 bases between them. This CDR3 is built from 17 residues. This CDR3 is CSAPNANMGATYNEQFF. CDR3 DNA sequence: TGCAGTGCTCCGAACGCTAATATGGGGGCGACCTACAATGAGCAGTTCTTC.

The table lists this clonotype with many counts. This could be a read error, since a much larger clone is one nucleotide away. The chain uses TRBV6-1 and TRBJ2-1, with 11 bases lining up with TRBD2. The CDR3 has 17 amino acids. Trimming cost V 5 bases and J 7 bases; bases outside gene matches: 13. The germline gives CDR1 MNHNS, CDR2 SASEGT. The CDR3 sequence is CASSQSIAGGTVNEQFF. The CDR3 DNA reads TGTGCCAGCAGTCAATCGATAGCGGGAGGGACTGTAAATGAGCAGTTCTTC.

The chain combines TRBV6-2 or TRBV6-3 with TRBJ2-7; D possibly corresponds to TRBD2 (6 bases). This CDR3 has 14 amino acids. Per the germline V gene, CDR1 is MNHEY and CDR2 is SVGEGT. Trimming took off 5 bases at V and 4 bases at J, with 15 bases between the two ends. Here the CDR3 DNA reads TGTGCCAGCAGTCTCAAGCGGGCCCCTTACGAGCAGTACTTC. Encoded protein: CASSLKRAPYEQYF.

Details on this clonotype: At one end the junction does not follow the germline gene, possibly because of a read error. The V gene is TRBV9, the J gene TRBJ1-5; 7 bases map to TRBD1. The CDR3 spans 15 residues. The germline gives CDR1 SGDLS, CDR2 YYNGEE. This chain's CDR3 is CASSVSGTVNQPPHF. For the CDR3, the DNA is TGTGCCAGCAGCGTCAGCGGGACAGTTAATCAGCCCCCGCATTTT. The entire variable domain, with the rest obtained from reference TRBV9 and TRBJ1-5, is as follows: DSGVTQTPKHLITATGQRVTLRCSPRSGDLSVYWYQQSLDQGLQFLIQYYNGEERAKGNILERFSAQQFPDLHSELNLSSLELGDSALYFCASSVSGTVNQPPHFGDGTRLSIL.

This sequence joins TRBV6-2 or TRBV6-3 and TRBJ1-2, with TRBD1 as a possible D gene (5 bases). Germline assignment: CDR1 MNHEY and CDR2 SVGEGT. The V and J ends lost 2 bases and 3 bases respectively, with 19 bases between them. The CDR3 loop spans 17 amino acids. The CDR3 coding sequence is TGTGCCAGCAGTTACACCACTCGCCCCATCAGGGACTATGGCTACACCTTC. This gives the protein CASSYTTRPIRDYGYTF.

The V call is TRBV5-6, the J call TRBJ2-1; D remains ambiguous. Trimming cost V 2 bases and J 10 bases, with 10 bases left between them. This CDR3 region has 12 residues. Germline CDR1 SGHDT, CDR2 YYEEEE. CDR3 region: CASSFLINEQFF. In DNA form, the CDR3 reads TGTGCCAGCAGCTTTCTGATCAACGAGCAGTTCTTC. Using reference TRBV5-6 and TRBJ2-1 for the parts outside the CDR3, the full variable domain is DAGVTQSPTHLIKTRGQQVTLRCSPKSGHDTVSWYQQALGQGPQFIFQYYEEEERQRGNFPDRFSGHQFPNYSSELNVNALLLGDSALYLCASSFLINEQFFGPGTRLTVL.

At least ten counts were recorded for this clonotype. One base away lies a much larger clone, so this may be a sequencing read error. V and J are TRBV9 and TRBJ2-7; 12 positions match TRBD2. Looked up from germline, CDR1 is SGDLS and CDR2 is YYNGEE. This CDR3 has 16 residues. This chain's CDR3 is CASSPWTSGNSYAQYF. Written as DNA, the CDR3 is TGTGCCAGCAGCCCTTGGACTAGCGGGAACTCCTACGCGCAGTACTTC. Based on the CDR3 plus reference TRBV9 and TRBJ2-7, the full variable domain is DSGVTQTPKHLITATGQRVTLRCSPRSGDLSVYWYQQSLDQGLQFLIQYYNGEERAKGNILERFSAQQFPDLHSELNLSSLELGDSALYFCASSPWTSGNSYAQYFGPGTRLTVT.

V is TRBV27 and J is TRBJ1-5; D may be TRBD1 (5 bases). Trimming removed 8 bases at V and 4 bases at J, with 12 bases between. The CDR3 has 13 amino acids. The V gene's germline CDR1 is MNHEY and CDR2 SMNVEV (reference sequence). CDR3 coding DNA: TGTGCCAGCGGGACGGGAGGAAATCAGCCCCAGCATTTT. It translates to CASGTGGNQPQHF.

J is TRBJ2-7 and V is TRBV2, with 11 bases lining up with TRBD2. Germline V CDR1 and CDR2: SNHLY, FYNNEI. The CDR3 has 15 residues. J was trimmed by 0 bases and V by 6 bases; bases with no gene match: 4. The CDR3 bases are TGTGCCAGCAGCTTGACTAGCGGGATCTCCTACGAGCAGTACTTC. Encoded protein: CASSLTSGISYEQYF.

This clonotype came up many times. V gene TRBV12-3 or TRBV12-4 combines with J gene TRBJ2-3; no reliable D call. Trimming cost V 4 bases and J 1 base, with 12 bases left between them. CDR3 length: 15 amino acids. The CDR3 region has the DNA TGTGCCAGCAGTTCTACTGGGCGGCGCACAGATACGCAGTATTTT. Amino acid sequence: CASSSTGRRTDTQYF.

With regard to this clonotype: This may stem from a read error, because a much larger clone lies one nucleotide away. The chain links TRBV30 to TRBJ2-5, with 8 bases aligning to TRBD1. The CDR3 covers 14 residues. CDR1 GTSNPN and CDR2 SVGIG come from the germline V gene (reference sequence). With 1 base clipped from V and 9 bases from J, the junction kept 10 bases outside the gene matches. The CDR3 DNA sequence: TGTGCCTGGAGTGGACAGGGGCTGAGTGAGGCCCAGTACTTC. Translating gives CAWSGQGLSEAQYF.

The chain links TRBV20-1 to TRBJ2-5; 8 bases match TRBD2. The CDR3 is 17 amino acids. Trimming removed 3 bases from V and 9 bases from J; junction bases left unmatched: 21. Germline CDR1 and CDR2: DFQATT and SNEGSKA (reference sequence). The CDR3 DNA reads TGCAGTGCTAGGCCGAGCGGGGGCGGAAAAGAAGAGAAGCCCCAGTACTTC. This encodes CSARPSGGGKEEKPQYF.

A few counts support this clonotype. This may come from a read error, since a much larger clone is one base off. The rearrangement joins TRBV20-1 to TRBJ2-1; D gene ambiguous. Germline lookup yields CDR1 DFQATT and CDR2 SNEGSKA (reference sequence). The CDR3 has 11 residues. CDR3 sequence: CSALSGPEQSF. CDR3 DNA: TGCAGTGCTCTTAGTGGGCCTGAGCAGTCCTTC.

At least ten counts were recorded for this clonotype. The V gene is TRBV5-6, the J gene TRBJ2-2, with 7 bases that match TRBD1. This CDR3 region has 16 residues. The germline V gene has CDR1 SGHDT and CDR2 YYEEEE. V trimming: 2 bases; J trimming: 0 bases; junction bases outside the gene matches: 4. In DNA, the CDR3 is TGTGCCAGCAGCTTCTTGACAGGGTCGAACACCGGGGAGCTGTTTTTT. Translated, it gives CASSFLTGSNTGELFF.

V gene TRBV7-9 combines with J gene TRBJ2-7; D might be TRBD2 (5 bases). V gave up 5 bases and J gave up 7 bases, with 18 bases separating them. Germline V gives CDR1 SEHNR, CDR2 FQNEAQ (reference sequence). The CDR3 totals 14 residues. The CDR3 nucleotides read TGTGCCAGCAGCCCGGGGTCGGGTTTTGTTGAGCAGTACTTC. Amino acids: CASSPGSGFVEQYF.

Worth noting for this clonotype: The junction does not match germline at one end; this may be a read error. The rearrangement joins TRBV3-1 to TRBJ2-3, with D hard to call. Looked up from germline, CDR1 is LGHDT and CDR2 is YNNKEL (reference sequence). The length of the CDR3 is 13 residues. The CDR3 region is CASSQDRRGTQYF. The CDR3 DNA reads as TGCGCCAGCAGCCAAGATCGGCGAGGTACGCAGTATTTT.

This clonotype has a count of ten or more. The chain combines TRBV5-1 with TRBJ2-1; 7 nucleotides line up with TRBD2. Losses at the gene ends were 0 bases for V and 0 bases for J; bases not matched to a gene: 6. Germline V gene lookup returns CDR1 SGHRS and CDR2 YFSETQ. The CDR3 consists of 17 residues. The DNA for the CDR3 is TGCGCCAGCAGCTTGGAGCTAGCGGCCACCTCCTACAATGAGCAGTTCTTC. Translated: CASSLELAATSYNEQFF. The variable domain in full, completed from reference TRBV5-1 and TRBJ2-1, reads KAGVTQTPRYLIKTRGQQVTLSCSPISGHRSVSWYQQTPGQGLQFLFEYFSETQRNKGNFPGRFSGRQFSNSRSEMNVSTLELGDSALYLCASSLELAATSYNEQFFGPGTRLTVL.

This clonotype is labeled as medium-sized (0.01 to 0.1%). The rearrangement uses TRBV7-2 and TRBJ2-1; a possible D gene is TRBD2 (5 bases). Trimming left V 1 base short and J 9 bases short, with 7 bases between. The length of the CDR3 is 12 residues. CDR1 SGHTA and CDR2 FQGNSA come from the germline V gene. The CDR3 loop is CASSLGGIEQFF. The CDR3 DNA reads as TGTGCCAGCAGCTTAGGAGGGATTGAGCAGTTCTTC.